A single sample gave rise to the 16 T cell receptor beta chains below, sequenced in a study of regulatory and conventional T cells in RAG deficiency. Blood CD4+ CD25-low CD127-high conventional T cells supplied the genomic DNA template. Profiled with immunoSEQ multiplex PCR; TCRdb holds only in-frame clones, not every one. The repertoire consists of approximately 35,000 clones, with about 75% occurring once and the leading ten covering 3% to 4%. These same data were also listed under a study on regulatory T cells. That study reports: The PCR used 52 TRBV and 13 TRBJ primers.

Material: CD4+ effector T cells sorted from blood. The receptors originated from a human donor in good health.

J is TRBJ1-6 and V is TRBV14; D is unclear. The germline gives CDR1 SGHDN, CDR2 FVKESK. The CDR3 runs to 17 residues. The V end lost 1 base, the J end lost 6 bases, and 16 bases lay between the germline ends. In DNA form, the CDR3 reads TGTGCCAGCAGCCAAGGGTTTCCGCCGGTATCTAATTCACCCCTCCACTTT. This gives the protein CASSQGFPPVSNSPLHF.

J is TRBJ2-6 and V is TRBV4-1; 9 bases are shared with TRBD1. Germline trimming cut 0 bases from V and 2 bases from J; bases unmatched to any gene: 14. The CDR3 loop spans 21 amino acids. Germline CDR1 is MGHRA and CDR2 is YSYEKL. Written as DNA, the CDR3 is TGCGCCAGCAGCCAAGAAAGGGTTGGGAACAGGGGGCCCCCTGGGGCCAACGTCCTGACTTTC. Its translation: CASSQERVGNRGPPGANVLTF.

V gene TRBV9 combines with J gene TRBJ1-2; TRBD1 is a possible D gene (5 bases). This CDR3 has 15 amino acids. V was clipped by 2 bases and J by 5 bases, with 16 bases between them. The germline gives CDR1 SGDLS, CDR2 YYNGEE. The CDR3 reads CASSVDPGRKYGYTF. As DNA, the CDR3 is TGTGCCAGCAGCGTCGACCCGGGACGCAAATATGGCTACACCTTC.

The genes are TRBV7-9 and TRBJ1-4; D may be TRBD1 (6 bases). This CDR3 is 17 amino acids long. The germline CDR1 and CDR2 sequences are SEHNR and FQNEAQ (reference sequence). Trimming took 3 bases from V and 2 from J, leaving 16 bases between them. The CDR3 reads CASSFNRGASTNEKLFF. The CDR3 coding sequence is TGTGCCAGCAGCTTCAATCGGGGGGCTTCTACTAATGAAAAACTGTTTTTT.

This clone was picked up one time. The chain employs TRBV30 and TRBJ2-6; D is unresolved. CDR3 size: 13 residues. Germline assignment: CDR1 GTSNPN and CDR2 SVGIG (reference sequence). Trimming pared 3 bases from V and 2 bases from J, leaving 5 bases between. CDR3 nucleotide sequence: TGTGCCTGGAGGGCAGCTGGGGCCAACGTCCTGACTTTC. It codes for CAWRAAGANVLTF.

The table lists this clone with a few counts. The chain couples TRBV30 to TRBJ2-7, with D maybe TRBD2 (6 bases). This CDR3 contains 15 residues. Trimming pared 0 bases from V and 6 bases from J, leaving 18 bases between. Germline V gene sequence: CDR1 GTSNPN, CDR2 SVGIG (reference sequence). The DNA of the CDR3 is TGTGCCTGGAGTGTCTCGTGGAGGGCCCTAGGCGAGCAGTACTTC. Its translation: CAWSVSWRALGEQYF.

This chain connects TRBV28 to TRBJ1-6; D gene unclear. The CDR3 spans 13 residues. The V and J ends lost 6 bases and 8 bases respectively, with 11 bases between them. Germline loops: CDR1 MDHEN, CDR2 SYDVKM. The CDR3 nucleotides read TGTGCCAGCAGAAGGACTCGCTATTCACCCCTCCACTTT. This gives the protein CASRRTRYSPLHF.

J is TRBJ1-2 and V is TRBV5-4; weak D call: TRBD1 (6 bases). Germline CDR1 SGHNT, CDR2 YYREEE (reference sequence). This CDR3 comprises 13 residues. Trimming took off 3 bases at V and 4 bases at J, with 10 bases between the two ends. In DNA, the CDR3 is TGTGCCAGCAGCTCGGACAGATCCTATGGCTACACCTTC. The encoded protein is CASSSDRSYGYTF.

The CDR3 loop reads CASSGVLGNEQFF. CDR3 DNA: TGTGCCAGCAGTGGAGTCTTGGGGAATGAGCAGTTCTTC. The chain is built from TRBV7-3 and TRBJ2-1; D is undetermined. The V and J ends lost 6 bases and 7 bases respectively, with 13 bases between them. The CDR3 has 13 residues. Per the germline V gene, CDR1 is SGHTA and CDR2 is FQGTGA. Filled out from reference TRBV7-3 and TRBJ2-1, the complete variable domain reads GAGVSQTPSNKVTEKGKYVELRCDPISGHTALYWYRQSLGQGPEFLIYFQGTGAADDSGLPNDRFFAVRPEGSVSTLKIQRTERGDSAVYLCASSGVLGNEQFFGPGTRLTVL.

The CDR3 region is CASSESPSRETQYF. The CDR3 bases are TGTGCCAGCAGTGAAAGTCCTTCCCGTGAGACCCAGTACTTC. The chain is built from TRBV2 and TRBJ2-5; no clear D. In germline, CDR1 is SNHLY, CDR2 FYNNEI. The V end was cut by 2 bases, the J end by 5 bases, with 12 bases between. The CDR3 totals 14 residues. Full variable domain (missing parts from reference TRBV2 and TRBJ2-5): EPEVTQTPSHQVTQMGQEVILRCVPISNHLYFYWYRQILGQKVEFLVSFYNNEISEKSEIFDDQFSVERPDGSNFTLKIRSTKLEDSAMYFCASSESPSRETQYFGPGTRLLVL.

The J gene is TRBJ1-1, the V gene TRBV11-2; D remains unclear. V was shortened by 1 base and J by 1 base, with 10 bases between the two germline ends. The CDR3 extends over 15 amino acids. CDR1 SGHAT and CDR2 FQNNGV come from the germline V gene. The CDR3 here is CASSLGSPQNTEAFF. CDR3 sequence (DNA): TGTGCCAGCAGCTTAGGGTCCCCACAGAACACTGAAGCTTTCTTT.

The V and J genes are TRBV5-1 and TRBJ1-1; D uncertain. Per germline, CDR1 SGHRS and CDR2 YFSETQ. Deletions cut 0 bases from V and 3 bases from J, with 3 bases between. CDR3 length: 12 amino acids. The CDR3 DNA sequence: TGCGCCAGCAGCTTGGGGGACACTGAAGCTTTCTTT. Translation gives CASSLGDTEAFF.

The genes are TRBV11-1 and TRBJ2-1; 8 bases match TRBD1. The CDR3 is made up of 15 amino acids. V dropped 5 bases and J dropped 3; count of bases not matched to a gene: 6. The V gene's germline CDR1 is SGHAT and CDR2 FQDESV (reference sequence). The CDR3 DNA reads as TGTGCCAGCAGCCAACAGGGGGTCATCTACAATGAGCAGTTCTTC. It yields the protein CASSQQGVIYNEQFF.

The chain has TRBV21-1 and TRBJ1-5. TRBV21-1 is labeled a pseudogene. The CDR3 is 14 amino acids. CDR3 DNA sequence: TGTGCCAGCAGCGAAGGGGGCGGGAATCAGCCCCAGCATTTT. This sequence encodes CASSEGGGNQPQHF.

This sequence joins TRBV21-1 and TRBJ2-3; the table's D call TRBD1 went unverified against the DNA. TRBV21-1 is flagged as a pseudogene. The CDR3 loop spans 16 amino acids. CDR3 protein: CASSKARDRGPDTQYF. CDR3 coding DNA: TGTGCCAGCAGCAAAGCCCGGGACAGGGGGCCAGATACGCAGTATTTT.

The chain has TRBV7-2 and TRBJ2-3; 10 bases fit TRBD2. V lost 1 base, J lost 1 base, and 5 bases stayed unmatched. CDR3 length equals 17 residues. Looked up from germline, CDR1 is SGHTA and CDR2 is FQGNSA. The CDR3 loop is CASSLGPSGGGTDTQYF. The DNA of the CDR3 is TGTGCCAGCAGCTTAGGGCCTAGCGGGGGTGGCACAGATACGCAGTATTTT.